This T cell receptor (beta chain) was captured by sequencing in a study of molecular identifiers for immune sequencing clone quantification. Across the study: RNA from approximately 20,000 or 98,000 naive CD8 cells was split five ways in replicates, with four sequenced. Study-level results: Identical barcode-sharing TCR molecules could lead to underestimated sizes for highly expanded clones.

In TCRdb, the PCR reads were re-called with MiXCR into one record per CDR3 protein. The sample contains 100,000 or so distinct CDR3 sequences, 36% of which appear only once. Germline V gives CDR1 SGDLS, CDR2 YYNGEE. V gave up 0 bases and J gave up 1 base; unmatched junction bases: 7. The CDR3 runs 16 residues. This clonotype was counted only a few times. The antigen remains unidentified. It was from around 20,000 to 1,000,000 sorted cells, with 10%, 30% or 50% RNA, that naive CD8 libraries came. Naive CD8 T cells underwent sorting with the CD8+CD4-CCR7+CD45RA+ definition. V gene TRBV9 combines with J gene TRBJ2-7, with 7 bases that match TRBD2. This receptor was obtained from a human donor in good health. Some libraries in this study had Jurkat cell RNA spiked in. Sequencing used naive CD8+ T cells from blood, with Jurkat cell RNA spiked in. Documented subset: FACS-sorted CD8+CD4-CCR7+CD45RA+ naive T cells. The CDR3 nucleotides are TGTGCCAGCAGCGTAGATCCTAGCGGACTTTCCTACGAGCAGTACTTC. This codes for CASSVDPSGLSYEQYF.